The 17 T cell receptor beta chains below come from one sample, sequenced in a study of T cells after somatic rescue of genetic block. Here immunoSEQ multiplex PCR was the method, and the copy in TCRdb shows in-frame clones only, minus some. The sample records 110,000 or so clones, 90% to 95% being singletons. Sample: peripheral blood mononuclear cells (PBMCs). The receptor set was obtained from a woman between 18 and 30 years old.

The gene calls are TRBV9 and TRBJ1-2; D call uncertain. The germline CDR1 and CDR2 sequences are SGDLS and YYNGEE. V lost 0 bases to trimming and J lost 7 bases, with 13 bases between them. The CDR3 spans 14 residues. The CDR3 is CASSVVEGLGGYTF. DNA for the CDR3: TGTGCCAGCAGCGTAGTCGAAGGGTTGGGTGGCTACACCTTC.

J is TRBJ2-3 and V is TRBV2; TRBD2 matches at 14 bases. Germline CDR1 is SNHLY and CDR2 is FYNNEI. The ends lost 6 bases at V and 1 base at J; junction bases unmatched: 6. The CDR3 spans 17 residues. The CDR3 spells CASRIGTSGGRTDTQYF. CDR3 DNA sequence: TGTGCCAGCAGGATCGGGACTAGCGGGGGACGCACAGATACGCAGTATTTT.

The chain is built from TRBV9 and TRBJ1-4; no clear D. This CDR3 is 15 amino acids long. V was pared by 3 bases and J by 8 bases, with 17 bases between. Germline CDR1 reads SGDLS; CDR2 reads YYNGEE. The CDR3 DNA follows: TGTGCCAGCAGCGGAGTAGGACGCCGTGGCGAAAAACTGTTTTTT. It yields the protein CASSGVGRRGEKLFF.

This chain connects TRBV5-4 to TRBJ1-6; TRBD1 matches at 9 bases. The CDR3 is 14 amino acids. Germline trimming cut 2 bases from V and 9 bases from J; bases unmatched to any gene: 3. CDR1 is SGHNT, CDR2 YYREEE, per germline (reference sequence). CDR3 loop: CASSFDRGGSPLHF. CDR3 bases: TGTGCCAGCAGCTTCGACAGGGGGGGTTCACCCCTCCACTTT.

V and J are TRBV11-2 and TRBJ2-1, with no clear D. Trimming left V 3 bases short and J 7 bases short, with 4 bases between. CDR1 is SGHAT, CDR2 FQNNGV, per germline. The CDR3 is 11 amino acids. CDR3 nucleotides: TGTGCCAGCAGCTTTGCGAATGAGCAGTTCTTC. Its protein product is CASSFANEQFF.

CDR3 region: CASSLKGGSGTQYF. DNA for the CDR3: TGTGCCAGCAGCTTAAAAGGAGGTTCGGGGACCCAGTACTTC. The gene calls are TRBV11-3 and TRBJ2-5; maybe TRBD2 (5 bases). V lost 2 bases to trimming and J lost 7 bases, with 14 bases between them. Germline V gene lookup returns CDR1 SGHNT and CDR2 YENEEA. This CDR3 has 14 amino acids.

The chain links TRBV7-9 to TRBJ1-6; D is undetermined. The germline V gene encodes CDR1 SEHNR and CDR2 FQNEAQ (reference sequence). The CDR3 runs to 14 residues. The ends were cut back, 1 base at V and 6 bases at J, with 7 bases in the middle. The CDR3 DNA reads TGTGCCAGCAGCTTAGAGGGTACTAATTCACCCCTCCACTTT. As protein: CASSLEGTNSPLHF.

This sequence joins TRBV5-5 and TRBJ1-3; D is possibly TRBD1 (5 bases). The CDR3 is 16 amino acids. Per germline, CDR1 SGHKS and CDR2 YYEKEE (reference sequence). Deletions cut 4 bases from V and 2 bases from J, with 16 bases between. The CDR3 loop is CASSIGVTLAGNTIYF. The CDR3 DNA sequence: TGTGCCAGCAGCATAGGGGTGACCTTGGCTGGAAACACCATATATTTT.

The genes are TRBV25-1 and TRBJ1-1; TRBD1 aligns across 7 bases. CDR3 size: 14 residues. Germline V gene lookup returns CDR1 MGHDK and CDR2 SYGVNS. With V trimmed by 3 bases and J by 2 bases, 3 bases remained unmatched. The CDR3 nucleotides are TGTGCCAGCAGTGACTACAGGGGTAACACTGAAGCTTTCTTT. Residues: CASSDYRGNTEAFF.

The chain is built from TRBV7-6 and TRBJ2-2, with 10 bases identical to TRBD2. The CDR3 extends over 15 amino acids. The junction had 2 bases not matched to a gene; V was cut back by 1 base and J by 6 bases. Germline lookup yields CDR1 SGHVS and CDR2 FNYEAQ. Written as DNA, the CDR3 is TGTGCCAGCAGCTTAGGACTAGCGGGCCCCGGGGAGCTGTTTTTT. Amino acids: CASSLGLAGPGELFF.

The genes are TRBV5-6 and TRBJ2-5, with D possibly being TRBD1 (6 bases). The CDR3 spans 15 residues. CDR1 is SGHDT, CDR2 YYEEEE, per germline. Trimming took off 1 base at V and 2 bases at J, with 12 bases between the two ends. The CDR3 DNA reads TGTGCCAGCAGCTTGAAAAGGGGGAGACAAGAGACCCAGTACTTC. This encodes CASSLKRGRQETQYF.

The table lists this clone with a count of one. DNA for the CDR3: TGTGCCAGACTCGTGGGTGTGGGCCAGCCCCAGCATTTT. Its translation: CARLVGVGQPQHF. The chain combines TRBV19 with TRBJ1-5; D gene ambiguous. With 9 bases removed from V and 7 bases from J, the gap between germline ends came to 16 bases. Germline lookup yields CDR1 LNHDA and CDR2 SQIVND (reference sequence). The CDR3 runs 13 residues.

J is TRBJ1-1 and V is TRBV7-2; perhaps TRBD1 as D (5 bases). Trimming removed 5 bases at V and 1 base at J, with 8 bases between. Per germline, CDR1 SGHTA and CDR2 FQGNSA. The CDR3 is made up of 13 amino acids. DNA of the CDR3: TGTGCCAGCAGCCAGGGACGGAACACTGAAGCTTTCTTT. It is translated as CASSQGRNTEAFF.

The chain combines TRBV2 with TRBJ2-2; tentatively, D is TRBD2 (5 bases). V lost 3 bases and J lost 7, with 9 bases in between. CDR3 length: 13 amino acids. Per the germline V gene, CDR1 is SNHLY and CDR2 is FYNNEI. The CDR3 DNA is TGTGCCAGCAGTGAGGACTTCATCGGGGAGCTGTTTTTT. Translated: CASSEDFIGELFF.

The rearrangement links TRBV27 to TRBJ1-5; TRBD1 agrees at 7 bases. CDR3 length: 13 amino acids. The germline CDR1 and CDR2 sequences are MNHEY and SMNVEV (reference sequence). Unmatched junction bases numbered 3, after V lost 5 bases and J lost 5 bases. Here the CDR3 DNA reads TGTGCCAGCAGTGGACAGGTTCATCAGCCCCAGCATTTT. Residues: CASSGQVHQPQHF.

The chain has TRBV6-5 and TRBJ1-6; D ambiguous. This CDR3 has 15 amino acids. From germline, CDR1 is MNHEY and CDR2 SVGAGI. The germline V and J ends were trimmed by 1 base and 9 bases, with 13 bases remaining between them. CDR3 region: CASSYYGGGVSPLHF. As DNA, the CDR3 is TGTGCCAGCAGTTACTATGGCGGCGGGGTTTCACCCCTCCACTTT.

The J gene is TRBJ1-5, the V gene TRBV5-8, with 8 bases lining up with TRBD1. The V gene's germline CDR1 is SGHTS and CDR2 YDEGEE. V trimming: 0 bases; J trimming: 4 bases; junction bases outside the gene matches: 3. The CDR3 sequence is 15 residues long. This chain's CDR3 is CASSLGQGLNQPQHF. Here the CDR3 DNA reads TGTGCCAGCAGCTTGGGACAGGGGTTAAATCAGCCCCAGCATTTT.